This entry lists 15 T cell receptor beta chains sequenced from one sample in a study of blood T cell repertoires in COVID-19 (dated by TCRdb to 2018 to 2021). The library relied on the immunoSEQ multiplex PCR assay. TCRdb provides this immuneACCESS table in a form limited to in-frame rearrangements. Some clones are lacking; in checked studies, under half of them reflect an unresolved V gene, and why the rest are absent is not known. This sample holds about 210,000 clones; about 86% were observed only once. More than 8.5% of the sample belongs to the ten largest clones. The sequenced sample consisted of PBMCs or T cells enriched from blood (not recorded which). These receptors were taken from a woman in her 50s with acute COVID-19.

The chain has TRBV4-1 and TRBJ1-5, with 9 bases identical to TRBD1. V gave up 4 bases and J gave up 5 bases; unmatched junction bases: 6. The CDR3 contains 15 residues. Germline V CDR1 and CDR2: MGHRA, YSYEKL. DNA of the CDR3: TGCGCCAGCAGCCTCGGGGGACAGGGAGATCAGCCCCAGCATTTT. This encodes CASSLGGQGDQPQHF.

The rearrangement joins TRBV19 to TRBJ1-1, with 7 bases identical to TRBD1. Germline assignment: CDR1 LNHDA and CDR2 SQIVND (reference sequence). CDR3 length: 16 amino acids. Trimming took 6 bases from V and 5 from J; bases not matched to a gene: 15. CDR3 in amino acids: CASSLGGGAGGTEAFF. In nucleotides, the CDR3 is TGTGCCAGTAGCCTAGGTGGGGGCGCAGGGGGGACTGAAGCTTTCTTT.

The V call is TRBV7-9, the J call TRBJ1-2, with D perhaps TRBD1 (6 bases). The CDR3 extends over 16 amino acids. Germline V CDR1 and CDR2: SEHNR, FQNEAQ (reference sequence). The ends were cut back, 5 bases at V and 0 bases at J, with 16 bases in the middle. The CDR3 loop is CASSARGGASNYGYTF. The CDR3 DNA sequence: TGTGCCAGCAGCGCCCGTGGGGGGGCCTCTAACTATGGCTACACCTTC. Drawing the rest from reference TRBV7-9 and TRBJ1-2, the complete variable domain is DTGVSQNPRHKITKRGQNVTFRCDPISEHNRLYWYRQTLGQGPEFLTYFQNEAQLEKSRLLSDRFSAERPKGSFSTLEIQRTEQGDSAMYLCASSARGGASNYGYTFGSGTRLTVV.

The rearrangement uses TRBV28 and TRBJ2-2; perhaps TRBD1 as D (5 bases). V lost 3 bases and J lost 2, with 13 bases in between. The germline V gene has CDR1 MDHEN and CDR2 SYDVKM. The CDR3 spans 16 residues. Written as DNA, the CDR3 is TGTGCCAGCAGTTTGAGTAGGGGTAGCAACACCGGGGAGCTGTTTTTT. Translating it yields CASSLSRGSNTGELFF.

The chain has TRBV10-2 and TRBJ1-2; 9 nucleotides match TRBD1. J was trimmed by 5 bases and V by 7 bases; bases with no gene match: 11. The CDR3 runs 15 residues. Germline loops: CDR1 WSHSY, CDR2 SAAADI. The CDR3 loop is CASNGGQGMGYGYTF. The CDR3, as DNA: TGCGCCAGCAATGGAGGACAGGGGATGGGATATGGCTACACCTTC.

This clone was found once. J is TRBJ1-2 and V is TRBV28, with 7 bases fitting TRBD1. The germline gives CDR1 MDHEN, CDR2 SYDVKM. The CDR3 has 15 residues. Trimming at V came to 3 bases and at J to 4 bases, leaving 8 bases not matched to a gene. The CDR3 here is CASSFPRGDGYGYTF. For the CDR3, the DNA is TGTGCCAGCAGTTTCCCCAGGGGGGACGGCTATGGCTACACCTTC.

The chain links TRBV19 to TRBJ1-4; the D is unclear. V was trimmed by 8 bases and J by 8 bases, leaving 18 bases between them. The length of the CDR3 is 14 residues. Germline V gene data show CDR1 as LNHDA and CDR2 as SQIVND (reference sequence). CDR3 protein: CASLPGGVSEKLFF. The CDR3 bases are TGTGCCAGTCTACCTGGCGGCGTTTCGGAAAAACTGTTTTTT.

CDR3 loop: CAISEAAAQETQYF. As DNA, the CDR3 is TGTGCCATCAGTGAGGCGGCAGCCCAAGAGACCCAGTACTTC. This chain links TRBV10-3 with TRBJ2-5; D is undetermined. V was cut by 2 bases and J by 1 base, with 8 bases left in between. Germline-derived CDR1 and CDR2 are ENHRY and SYGVKD. This CDR3 comprises 14 residues.

This chain joins TRBV7-2 and TRBJ1-3, with unresolved D. Germline loops: CDR1 SGHTA, CDR2 FQGNSA. V shed 4 bases and J shed 5 bases, with 12 bases lying between them. The CDR3 contains 14 residues. The CDR3 sequence: CASSYSTGRNTIYF. In nucleotides, the CDR3 is TGTGCCAGCAGCTACTCAACCGGGAGAAACACCATATATTTT. Filled out from reference TRBV7-2 and TRBJ1-3, the complete variable domain reads GAGVSQSPSNKVTEKGKDVELRCDPISGHTALYWYRQSLGQGLEFLIYFQGNSAPDKSGLPSDRFSAERTGGSVSTLTIQRTQQEDSAVYLCASSYSTGRNTIYFGEGSWLTVV.

The genes are TRBV5-5 and TRBJ2-5; 12 nucleotides agree with TRBD2. Germline V CDR1 and CDR2: SGHKS, YYEKEE (reference sequence). Germline trimming cut 4 bases from V and 5 bases from J; bases unmatched to any gene: 6. This CDR3 is 15 amino acids long. The DNA for the CDR3 is TGTGCCAGCAGCCTTACTAGCGGGGGGTCTGAGACCCAGTACTTC. Translated, it gives CASSLTSGGSETQYF.

This chain joins TRBV19 and TRBJ2-3, with 8 bases lining up with TRBD1. CDR1 and CDR2 (germline): LNHDA, SQIVND (reference sequence). J was trimmed by 6 bases and V by 3 bases; bases with no gene match: 8. CDR3 length: 15 residues. For the CDR3, the DNA is TGTGCCAGTAGTATTGGCGGCAGGGGGCGGGATACGCAGTATTTT. Protein product: CASSIGGRGRDTQYF.

V gene TRBV24-1 combines with J gene TRBJ1-1; D gene uncertain. Germline V gene lookup returns CDR1 KGHDR and CDR2 SFDVKD. The CDR3 loop spans 14 amino acids. Deletions cut 3 bases from V and 1 base from J, with 8 bases between. This CDR3 reads CATSDHEANTEAFF. The CDR3 DNA is TGTGCCACCAGTGATCATGAGGCGAACACTGAAGCTTTCTTT.

This clone was seen only a few times. The chain employs TRBV9 and TRBJ1-6; D possibly corresponds to TRBD1 (6 bases). CDR1 SGDLS and CDR2 YYNGEE come from the germline V gene. V lost 7 bases to trimming and J lost 9 bases, with 14 bases between them. The CDR3 length is 13 residues. In DNA, the CDR3 is TGTGCCAGCGGACAGTCGGCGGGTTCACCCCTCCACTTT. It encodes CASGQSAGSPLHF.

V gene TRBV6-5 combines with J gene TRBJ1-4, with D unclear. The CDR3 has 16 amino acids. Trimming pared 4 bases from V and 7 bases from J, leaving 19 bases between. Per germline, CDR1 MNHEY and CDR2 SVGAGI. The chain's CDR3 is CASSFRFPASSEKLFF. CDR3 bases: TGTGCCAGCAGTTTTAGGTTCCCGGCGTCTAGTGAAAAACTGTTTTTT.

The table lists this clone with a count of one. The CDR3 loop is CASSPSPGVYGYTF. In DNA form, the CDR3 reads TGTGCCAGCAGTCCATCCCCAGGGGTCTATGGCTACACCTTC. The chain has TRBV28 and TRBJ1-2, with D possibly being TRBD1 (6 bases). This CDR3 is 14 amino acids long. Trimming stripped 5 bases from V and 4 bases from J, with 14 bases between. The V gene's germline CDR1 is MDHEN and CDR2 SYDVKM.